Here is one T cell receptor (beta chain) with its context. Its antigen is unknown. This sample is part of a study of CD8 T cells in ankylosing spondylitis. Study-wide findings and caveats: Disease-associated clonotypes exhibited CD8+ identity and were relatively infrequent in peripheral blood. There were earlier reports of some motif variants in reactive arthritis synovial fluid and blood. Significantly higher representation of disease-linked clones was reported for matched ankylosing spondylitis synovial fluid. Eight highly homologous variants made up a TCR beta motif, and this motif appeared characteristic of ankylosing spondylitis blood.

With V trimmed by 0 bases and J by 4 bases, 2 bases remained unmatched. This CDR3 comprises 14 residues. Germline V gene lookup returns CDR1 MNHEY and CDR2 SVGEGT. By quantitative 5'-RACE with molecular barcodes, the TCR beta libraries were made. In TCRdb, the 5' RACE reads were re-called with MiXCR into one record per CDR3 protein. Among about 460,000 distinct CDR3 sequences listed, approximately 5.3% were seen once. Sequencing was done on a sample of blood, either unsorted or a sorted T cell fraction (not recorded which). The chain couples TRBV6-2 or TRBV6-3 to TRBJ2-7, with TRBD1 identical over 8 bases. The TCR was taken from a male donor with ankylosing spondylitis. CDR3 sequence: CASSYSRQGYEQYF. The CDR3 nucleotides are TGTGCCAGCAGTTACTCGAGACAGGGGTACGAGCAGTACTTC.